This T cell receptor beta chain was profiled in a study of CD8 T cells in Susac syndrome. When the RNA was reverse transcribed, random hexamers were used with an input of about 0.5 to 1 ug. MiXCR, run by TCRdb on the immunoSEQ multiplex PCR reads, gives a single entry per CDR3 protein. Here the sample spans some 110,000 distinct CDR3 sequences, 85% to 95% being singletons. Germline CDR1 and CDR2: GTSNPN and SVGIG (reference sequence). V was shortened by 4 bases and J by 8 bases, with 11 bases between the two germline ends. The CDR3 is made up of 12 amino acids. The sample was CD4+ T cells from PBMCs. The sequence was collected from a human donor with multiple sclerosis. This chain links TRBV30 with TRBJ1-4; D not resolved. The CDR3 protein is CAWTSGNEKLFF. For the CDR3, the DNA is TGTGCCTGGACCTCCGGGAACGAAAAACTGTTTTTT.